These 30 T cell receptor beta chains were all obtained from the same sample, sequenced in a study of T-cell memory formation after mild COVID-19. TCRdb re-analysed the 5' RACE reads in MiXCR, keeping a single row per CDR3 protein. Counted here are approximately 350,000 distinct CDR3 sequences, approximately 15% occurring once; the ten biggest clones make up around 21%. The sequencing sample was made of PBMCs or a T cell subset sorted from them (not recorded which). These receptors all stem from a young man who had mild COVID-19 (a few samples of this study predate the infection). Cell type and time point are not known.

This clonotype was seen at least ten times. This rearrangement joins TRBV6-6 to TRBJ2-7; 9 bases align to TRBD1. J was trimmed by 4 bases and V by 2 bases; bases with no gene match: 9. The germline V gene has CDR1 MNHNY and CDR2 SVGAGI (reference sequence). The CDR3 has 16 residues. Here the CDR3 DNA reads TGTGCCAGCAGTTACACTGTCGGACAGGGGATTTACGAGCAGTACTTC. Protein sequence: CASSYTVGQGIYEQYF.

The count of this clonotype is one. This chain joins TRBV7-2 and TRBJ2-1; TRBD1 might be the D (6 bases). This CDR3 region has 16 residues. Trimming removed 4 bases from V and 0 bases from J, with 13 bases in between. CDR1 is SGHTA, CDR2 FQGNSA, per germline. The CDR3 protein is CASSSPGQSSYNEQFF. The DNA for the CDR3 is TGTGCCAGCAGCTCCCCAGGACAGAGCTCCTACAATGAGCAGTTCTTC.

The J gene is TRBJ2-1, the V gene TRBV6-6; 8 bases line up with TRBD1. Germline V gives CDR1 MNHNY, CDR2 SVGAGI (reference sequence). CDR3 length equals 14 residues. Trimming at V came to 5 bases and at J to 12 bases, leaving 12 bases not matched to a gene. In nucleotides, the CDR3 is TGTGCCAGCAGTCGTACACCCGACAGGGGACGGCAGTTCTTC. The encoded protein is CASSRTPDRGRQFF.

This clonotype was counted a few times. The J gene is TRBJ2-3, the V gene TRBV12-5, with TRBD2 matching over 7 bases. Trimming at V came to 6 bases and at J to 0 bases, leaving 6 bases not matched to a gene. The germline V gene has CDR1 LGHNT and CDR2 FRNRAP. This CDR3 is built from 15 residues. The CDR3 here is CASGAGVTSTDTQYF. CDR3 nucleotide sequence: TGTGCTAGTGGCGCGGGGGTTACTAGCACAGATACGCAGTATTTT.

V and J are TRBV5-1 and TRBJ2-1; 9 bases fit TRBD1. The CDR3 covers 15 residues. Trimming removed 7 bases from V and 7 bases from J; junction bases left unmatched: 12. In germline, CDR1 is SGHRS, CDR2 YFSETQ. The CDR3 loop is CASLTGTGIGNEQFF. The DNA of the CDR3 is TGCGCCAGCTTAACCGGGACAGGGATAGGGAATGAGCAGTTCTTC.

This chain connects TRBV7-6 to TRBJ2-1; 8 bases agree with TRBD2. Trimming removed 5 bases from V and 3 bases from J; junction bases left unmatched: 9. Germline CDR1 SGHVS, CDR2 FNYEAQ. The CDR3 totals 16 residues. The CDR3 loop is CASSPAGGGYYNEQFF. The CDR3 bases are TGTGCCAGCAGCCCAGCGGGCGGGGGGTACTACAATGAGCAGTTCTTC.

This clonotype was picked up a small number of times. The gene calls are TRBV9 and TRBJ2-3; 9 bases are shared with TRBD2. V shed 4 bases and J 6 bases; nucleotides not matched to a gene: 15. The CDR3 sequence is 17 residues long. CDR1 and CDR2 (germline): SGDLS, YYNGEE. CDR3 residues: CASSPWTSDFGTDTQYF. The DNA for the CDR3 is TGTGCCAGCAGCCCTTGGACTAGCGATTTTGGAACGGATACGCAGTATTTT.

This chain uses TRBV7-8 with TRBJ1-2; D might be TRBD1 (5 bases). The CDR3 runs 15 residues. Trimming pared 1 base from V and 6 bases from J, leaving 15 bases between. CDR1 is SGHVS and CDR2 is FQNEAQ in the germline V gene. The CDR3 sequence is CASSLGTASGHGYTF. The CDR3 DNA follows: TGTGCCAGCAGCTTAGGAACAGCATCGGGGCATGGCTACACCTTC. The full variable domain, its missing parts supplied by reference TRBV7-8 and TRBJ1-2, is GAGVSQSPRYKVAKRGQDVALRCDPISGHVSLFWYQQALGQGPEFLTYFQNEAQLDKSGLPSDRFFAERPEGSVSTLKIQRTQQEDSAVYLCASSLGTASGHGYTFGSGTRLTVV.

J is TRBJ1-2 and V is TRBV7-2; a weak D match, TRBD1 (5 bases). Germline V lookup: CDR1 SGHTA, CDR2 FQGNSA. The length of the CDR3 is 11 residues. V lost 9 bases and J lost 7, with 12 bases in between. The chain's CDR3 is CARDSGLGYTF. For the CDR3, the DNA is TGTGCCAGGGATTCAGGGCTTGGCTACACCTTC.

This rearrangement joins TRBV9 to TRBJ1-1; D not resolved. Trimming stripped 1 base from V and 11 bases from J, with 18 bases between. Germline CDR1 reads SGDLS; CDR2 reads YYNGEE. The CDR3 consists of 14 residues. The CDR3 DNA follows: TGTGCCAGCAGCGTATGGTTGGTAGGCGGTGAGGCTTTCTTT. Translated: CASSVWLVGGEAFF.

V and J are TRBV15 and TRBJ1-5; TRBD1 matches 8 bases. The ends lost 5 bases at V and 7 bases at J; junction bases unmatched: 10. Per germline, CDR1 LNHNV and CDR2 YYDKDF (reference sequence). This CDR3 is built from 15 residues. CDR3 sequence reads: CATSRWPQGDQPQHF. Here the CDR3 DNA reads TGTGCCACCAGCCGATGGCCACAGGGGGACCAGCCCCAGCATTTT.

This clonotype was detected a few times. The V call is TRBV6-1, the J call TRBJ2-6, with 7 positions matching TRBD1. Unmatched junction bases numbered 19, after V lost 10 bases and J lost 1 base. The CDR3 consists of 19 residues. Germline loops: CDR1 MNHNS, CDR2 SASEGT. CDR3 in DNA: TGTGCCACCAAAATTAACAGGGGTCCCTCTTCATCTGGGGCCAACGTCCTGACTTTC. Amino acid sequence: CATKINRGPSSSGANVLTF.

V is TRBV7-3 and J is TRBJ2-7, with TRBD2 matching over 10 bases. V dropped 1 base and J dropped 4; count of bases not matched to a gene: 4. Germline loops: CDR1 SGHTA, CDR2 FQGTGA. There are 15 residues in the CDR3. As DNA, the CDR3 is TGTGCCAGCAGCTTAAATAGCGGGGGGCTGTACGAGCAGTACTTC. Residues: CASSLNSGGLYEQYF.

The chain employs TRBV5-1 and TRBJ1-2; 7 nucleotides match TRBD1. V dropped 1 base and J dropped 3; count of bases not matched to a gene: 3. This CDR3 region has 14 residues. The germline gives CDR1 SGHRS, CDR2 YFSETQ. The CDR3 spells CASSLSTGDYGYTF. Here the CDR3 DNA reads TGCGCCAGCAGCTTGTCAACAGGGGACTATGGCTACACCTTC.

This chain joins TRBV3-1 and TRBJ1-1, with 8 nucleotides matching TRBD1. The V gene end was trimmed by 4 bases and the J gene end by 1 base; junction bases not matched to a gene: 8. Germline lookup yields CDR1 LGHDT and CDR2 YNNKEL (reference sequence). The CDR3 contains 16 residues. The DNA for the CDR3 is TGTGCCAGCAGCCCAGACAGGGGAATTGGGAACACTGAAGCTTTCTTT. This sequence encodes CASSPDRGIGNTEAFF.

The genes are TRBV5-1 and TRBJ2-5, with 7 bases that match TRBD1. The length of the CDR3 is 14 residues. The junction had 5 bases not matched to a gene; V was cut back by 3 bases and J by 3 bases. Germline-derived CDR1 and CDR2 are SGHRS and YFSETQ. The CDR3 DNA is TGCGCCAGCAGCTCGGGACAGCTCAAAGAGACCCAGTACTTC. It specifies CASSSGQLKETQYF.

The chain links TRBV29-1 to TRBJ2-7; no clear D gene. Trimming shortened V by 4 bases and J by 3 bases, and 7 bases separated the two germline ends. Looked up from germline, CDR1 is SQVTM and CDR2 is ANQGSEA. This CDR3 spans 11 amino acids. CDR3 in amino acids: CSVVGYYEQYF. CDR3 coding DNA: TGCAGCGTTGTGGGGTACTACGAGCAGTACTTC.

The CDR3 protein is CASNDRRAGDGYTF. Here the CDR3 DNA reads TGTGCCAGCAACGACCGACGGGCAGGGGATGGCTACACCTTC. The chain combines TRBV7-3 with TRBJ1-2; D possibly corresponds to TRBD1 (6 bases). Germline CDR1 and CDR2: SGHTA and FQGTGA. This CDR3 is built from 14 residues. V lost 7 bases, J lost 6 bases, and 18 bases lay in between.

This clonotype was recorded many times. The J gene is TRBJ1-2, the V gene TRBV7-9; 9 positions match TRBD1. V trimming: 4 bases; J trimming: 0 bases; junction bases outside the gene matches: 12. This CDR3 comprises 18 residues. Germline loops: CDR1 SEHNR, CDR2 FQNEAQ (reference sequence). The CDR3 reads CASSSTLRDRDSNYGYTF. The CDR3 nucleotides read TGTGCCAGCAGCTCGACACTCCGGGACAGGGACTCTAACTATGGCTACACCTTC.

In this sample, this clonotype turned up a few times. The chain uses TRBV7-3 and TRBJ2-3, with D unresolved. The V gene's germline CDR1 is SGHTA and CDR2 FQGTGA. V was cut by 2 bases and J by 9 bases, with 9 bases left in between. The CDR3 is 12 amino acids. CDR3 sequence reads: CASSLSYDTQYF. CDR3 nucleotides: TGTGCCAGCAGCTTATCCTACGACACGCAGTATTTT. The full variable domain, with the rest looked up from reference TRBV7-3 and TRBJ2-3, is GAGVSQTPSNKVTEKGKYVELRCDPISGHTALYWYRQSLGQGPEFLIYFQGTGAADDSGLPNDRFFAVRPEGSVSTLKIQRTERGDSAVYLCASSLSYDTQYFGPGTRLTVL.

V and J are TRBV11-2 and TRBJ2-1, with TRBD2 matching over 14 bases. V shed 6 bases, J shed 9 bases, and the junction held 7 bases outside the gene matches. The CDR3 sequence is 15 residues long. The germline gives CDR1 SGHAT, CDR2 FQNNGV. CDR3 protein: CASSLGLAGAVEQFF. In DNA form, the CDR3 reads TGTGCCAGCAGTTTGGGACTAGCGGGGGCGGTTGAGCAGTTCTTC.

This clonotype has just a few counts. This sequence joins TRBV18 and TRBJ1-3; no clear D. This CDR3 is built from 16 residues. V was trimmed by 6 bases and J by 3 bases, leaving 18 bases between them. From germline, CDR1 is KGHSH and CDR2 LQKENI. CDR3 sequence (DNA): TGTGCCAGCTCGGCTGAAACTCCGAGCCTTGGAAACACCATATATTTT. Translating it yields CASSAETPSLGNTIYF.

This clonotype was picked up many times. This rearrangement joins TRBV4-3 to TRBJ1-6, with unresolved D. Germline V CDR1 and CDR2: LGHNA, YSLEER. The CDR3 has 14 amino acids. V dropped 0 bases and J dropped 9 bases, with 9 bases sitting between them. CDR3 in DNA: TGCGCCAGCAGCCAAGATGTCGTCGGTTCACCCCTCCACTTT. This translates into CASSQDVVGSPLHF.

The chain recombines TRBV12-3 or TRBV12-4 with TRBJ2-2; no clear D. Trimming cost V 8 bases and J 7 bases, with 8 bases left between them. The CDR3 runs 11 residues. The CDR3 loop is CASLWGGELFF. The CDR3 bases are TGTGCCAGCCTGTGGGGCGGGGAGCTGTTTTTT.

The V and J genes are TRBV4-1 and TRBJ2-3; 7 bases match TRBD1. V was pared by 5 bases and J by 8 bases, with 13 bases of the junction left unmatched. The CDR3 extends over 15 amino acids. CDR1 MGHRA and CDR2 YSYEKL come from the germline V gene. CDR3 sequence: CASSSEDRVVGTQYF. CDR3 nucleotide sequence: TGCGCCAGCAGCAGCGAAGACAGGGTGGTGGGTACGCAGTATTTT.

This clonotype was recorded a few times. The chain carries TRBV11-2 and TRBJ2-7; D may be TRBD1 (5 bases). The CDR3 length is 14 residues. Germline-derived CDR1 and CDR2 are SGHAT and FQNNGV. Trimming left V 1 base short and J 7 bases short, with 14 bases between. CDR3 nucleotides: TGTGCCAGCAGCTTAGGCCCAGGGATCCATGAGCAGTACGTC. It codes for CASSLGPGIHEQYV.

A few counts support this clonotype. The chain couples TRBV6-5 to TRBJ2-1; perhaps TRBD2 as D (7 bases). CDR1 and CDR2 from the germline V gene are MNHEY and SVGAGI. The CDR3 has 15 amino acids. The germline V and J ends were trimmed by 0 bases and 8 bases, with 14 bases remaining between them. The CDR3 here is CASSYSREGGHEQFF. DNA for the CDR3: TGTGCCAGCAGTTACTCGAGGGAGGGGGGACATGAGCAGTTCTTC.

This clonotype has ten or more counts. J is TRBJ2-3 and V is TRBV24-1, with 10 bases that match TRBD2. The junction had 4 bases not matched to a gene; V was cut back by 0 bases and J by 5 bases. The CDR3 totals 16 residues. Germline lookup yields CDR1 KGHDR and CDR2 SFDVKD. In nucleotides, the CDR3 is TGTGCCACCAGTGATTTGAAGCGGGGGGGTGAAGATACGCAGTATTTT. Its translation is CATSDLKRGGEDTQYF.

This clonotype has a handful of counts. The chain joins TRBV11-2 to TRBJ2-3; TRBD1 agrees at 10 bases. Germline V gives CDR1 SGHAT, CDR2 FQNNGV. The length of the CDR3 is 21 residues. Trimming took 0 bases from V and 3 from J; bases not matched to a gene: 18. CDR3 bases: TGTGCCAGCAGCTTAGATGCCTTGGACTTCCGGACAGGGGGATGGACAGATACGCAGTATTTT. Translated: CASSLDALDFRTGGWTDTQYF.

The sample holds many counts of this clonotype. The V call is TRBV10-3, the J call TRBJ1-2; no clear D. The CDR3 covers 13 residues. The V gene lost 6 bases and the J gene lost 7 bases, with 15 bases spanning the gap. Germline CDR1 is ENHRY and CDR2 is SYGVKD. CDR3 in amino acids: CAIRSGEAIGYTF. CDR3 DNA sequence: TGTGCCATCAGGTCCGGGGAGGCTATTGGCTACACCTTC.